Given below is one T cell receptor (beta chain) in context. No antigen is known for it. The TCR beta libraries were generated through quantitative 5'-RACE incorporating molecular barcodes. TCRdb re-derived calls from the 5' RACE reads in MiXCR, one entry per CDR3 protein. The sample lists fewer than 250,000 distinct CDR3 sequences; around a quarter were seen once. This record belongs to a study of CD8 T cells in ankylosing spondylitis. The CDR3 spans 18 residues. Germline values: CDR1 MNHEY, CDR2 SMNVEV (reference sequence). V shed 5 bases and J 2 bases; nucleotides not matched to a gene: 10. Points from the study as a whole: The authors reported significant enrichment of disease-linked clones in matched ankylosing spondylitis synovial fluid. Within ankylosing spondylitis blood, a TCR beta motif made up of under 10 highly homologous variants appeared to be characteristic.

The TCR originated in a male donor with ankylosing spondylitis or in good health (not recorded which). The sample taken for sequencing was blood, either unsorted or a sorted T cell fraction (not recorded which). This chain links TRBV27 with TRBJ2-6; 9 bases are a match to TRBD2. The CDR3 protein is CASSRRGEREAGANVLTF. CDR3 in DNA: TGTGCCAGCAGTCGCCGAGGGGAGCGGGAGGCTGGGGCCAACGTCCTGACTTTC.